This paragraph covers one T cell receptor beta chain sequence. Germline lookup yields CDR1 SNHLY and CDR2 FYNNEI. The CDR3 consists of 15 residues. J was trimmed by 7 bases and V by 2 bases; bases with no gene match: 5. This specimen comes from a study of blood T cell repertoires in COVID-19. For the study at large: Donors in the United States, Italy and Spain gave samples during acute or convalescent COVID-19. The analysed material was cDNA or gDNA that came from T cells, B-cell-depleted T cells, or PBMCs.

Original processing notes: Reference gene primers were amplified, and this amplification served to estimate nucleated cell counts. Here immunoSEQ multiplex PCR was the method, and the copy in TCRdb shows in-frame clones only, minus some. Clone size and V and J calls were adopted from that table, with D and trimming inferred from the DNA. The repertoire consists of about 110,000 clones, with roughly 86% occurring once and the leading ten covering roughly 4.5%. The rearrangement uses TRBV2 and TRBJ1-6, with TRBD1 identical over 7 bases. The sample comprised peripheral blood. This receptor was taken from a man aged 35 to 55 with acute or convalescent COVID-19. The CDR3 sequence: CASSEIGQANSPLHF. CDR3 nucleotide sequence: TGTGCCAGCAGTGAAATAGGACAGGCGAATTCACCCCTCCACTTT.